This TCR beta chain was identified in a study of technical replicates of blood from a few donors. The data were produced by immunoSEQ multiplex PCR, yet TCRdb's version contains in-frame clones alone and is incomplete. This sample has 75,000 to 100,000 clones, with about 95% found just once. The TCR was taken from a human donor in good health. The sample consisted of T cells isolated from PBMCs.

The CDR3 region has the DNA TGTGCCAGCAGTGTCTGGTCAGTAAACTACGAGCAGTACTTC. Its translation is CASSVWSVNYEQYF. The chain recombines TRBV6-1 with TRBJ2-7, with D hard to call. Germline V gives CDR1 MNHNS, CDR2 SASEGT. Between the trimmed V and J ends, which lost 4 bases and 3 bases, there was a span of 13 bases. The CDR3 covers 14 residues.